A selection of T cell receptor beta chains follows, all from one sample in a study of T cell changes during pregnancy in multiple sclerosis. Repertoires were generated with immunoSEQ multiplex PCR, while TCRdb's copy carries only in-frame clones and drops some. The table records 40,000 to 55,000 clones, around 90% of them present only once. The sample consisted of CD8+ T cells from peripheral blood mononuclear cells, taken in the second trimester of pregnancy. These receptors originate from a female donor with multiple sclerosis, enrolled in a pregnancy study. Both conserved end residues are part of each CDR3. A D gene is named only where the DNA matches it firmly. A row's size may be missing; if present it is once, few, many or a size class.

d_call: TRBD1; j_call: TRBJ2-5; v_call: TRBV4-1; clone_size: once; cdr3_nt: TGCGCCAGCAGCACGACGGACAGGGAGACCCAGTACTTC; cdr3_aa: CASSTTDRETQYF
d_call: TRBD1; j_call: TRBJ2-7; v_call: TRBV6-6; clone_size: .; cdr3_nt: TGTGCCAGCAGTTACCGAAACAGGGGAACCTACGAGCAGTACTTC; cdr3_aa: CASSYRNRGTYEQYF
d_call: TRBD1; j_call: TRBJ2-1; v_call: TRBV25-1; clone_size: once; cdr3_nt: TGTGCCAGCGGCCCAGGGGGTGAGCAGTTCTTC; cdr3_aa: CASGPGGEQFF
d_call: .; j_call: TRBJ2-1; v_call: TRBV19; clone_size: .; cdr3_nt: TGTGCCAGTGTCACGGGGAGAGGTGAGCAGTTCTTC; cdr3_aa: CASVTGRGEQFF
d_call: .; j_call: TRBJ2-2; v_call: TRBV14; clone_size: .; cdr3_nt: TGTGCCATCCCGACAGGTACCGGGGAGCTGTTTTTT; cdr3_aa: CAIPTGTGELFF
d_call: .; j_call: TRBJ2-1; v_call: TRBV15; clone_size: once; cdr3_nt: TGTGCCACCAGCAGCTCCTATTGGACAGACCCTTACAATGAGCAGTTCTTC; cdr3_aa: CATSSSYWTDPYNEQFF
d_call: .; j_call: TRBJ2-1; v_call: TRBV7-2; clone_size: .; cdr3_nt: TGTGCCAGCAGCTGGGGAGTAAACAATGAGCAGTTCTTC; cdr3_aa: CASSWGVNNEQFF
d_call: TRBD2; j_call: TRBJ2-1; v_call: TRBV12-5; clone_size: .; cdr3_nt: TGTGCTAGTGGTTTGTCTGGCGGGGGTCATGAGCAGTTCTTC; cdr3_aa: CASGLSGGGHEQFF
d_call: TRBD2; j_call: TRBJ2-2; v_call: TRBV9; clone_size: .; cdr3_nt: TGTGCCAGCAGCGCCTTAACTAGCGGGGTCACCGGGGAGCTGTTTTTT; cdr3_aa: CASSALTSGVTGELFF
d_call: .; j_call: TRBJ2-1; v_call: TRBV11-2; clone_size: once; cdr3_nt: TGTGCCAGCGGGGGGGCGGAGCAGTTCTTC; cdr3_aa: CASGGAEQFF
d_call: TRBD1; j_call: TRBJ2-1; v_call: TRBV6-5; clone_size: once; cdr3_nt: TGTGCCAGCACCCGGGACAGGCTAAACAATGAGCAGTTCTTC; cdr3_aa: CASTRDRLNNEQFF
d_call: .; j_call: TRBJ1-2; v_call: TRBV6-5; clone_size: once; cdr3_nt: TGTGCCAGCAGTTACAACGGAGGGGATGGCTACACCTTC; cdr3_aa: CASSYNGGDGYTF
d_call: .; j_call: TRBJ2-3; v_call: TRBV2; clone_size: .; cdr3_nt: TGTGCCAGCAGTGGTATTCTAGCGATCCCAGATACGCAGTATTTT; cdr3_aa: CASSGILAIPDTQYF
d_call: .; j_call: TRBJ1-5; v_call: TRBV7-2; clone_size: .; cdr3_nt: TGTGCCAGCAGCTTAGTGTCGACAGCCTCACGTTATAGCAATCAGCCCCAGCATTTT; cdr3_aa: CASSLVSTASRYSNQPQHF
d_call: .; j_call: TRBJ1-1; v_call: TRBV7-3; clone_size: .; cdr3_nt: TGTGCCAGCAGCAGCACAGGGCCCACTGAAGCTTTCTTT; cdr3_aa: CASSSTGPTEAFF
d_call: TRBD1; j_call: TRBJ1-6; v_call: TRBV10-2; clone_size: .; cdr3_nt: TGCGCCAGCAGCGGAAAACCCGGGACAGCATATAATTCACCCCTCCACTTT; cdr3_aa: CASSGKPGTAYNSPLHF
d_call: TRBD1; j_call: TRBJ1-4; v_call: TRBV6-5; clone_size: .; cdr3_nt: TGTGCCAGCAGGTCCGACAGGGGGCGTGAAAAACTGTTTTTT; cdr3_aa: CASRSDRGREKLFF
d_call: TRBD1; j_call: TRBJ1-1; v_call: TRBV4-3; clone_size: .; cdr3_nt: TGCGCCAGCAGTCAGGGGGCTCAGAGCACTGAAGCTTTCTTT; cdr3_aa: CASSQGAQSTEAFF
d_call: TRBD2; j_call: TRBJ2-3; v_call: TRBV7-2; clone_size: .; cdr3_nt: TGTGCCAGCAGCAGGACTAGCGGGGGGGCAGATACGCAGTATTTT; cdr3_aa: CASSRTSGGADTQYF
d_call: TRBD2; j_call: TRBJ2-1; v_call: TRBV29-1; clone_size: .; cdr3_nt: TGCAGCGCTGGCGGGGGCTACAATGAGCAGTTCTTC; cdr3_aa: CSAGGGYNEQFF
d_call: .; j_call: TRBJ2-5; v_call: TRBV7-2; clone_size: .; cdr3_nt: TGTGCCAGCAGCCCTTTAGGGGGGGGCGGAGAGACCCAGTACTTC; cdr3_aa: CASSPLGGGGETQYF
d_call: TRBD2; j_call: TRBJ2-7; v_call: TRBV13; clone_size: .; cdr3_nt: TGTGCCAGCAGCCGCGCGGGGGGTCCCTCCCACGAGCAGTACTTC; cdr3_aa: CASSRAGGPSHEQYF
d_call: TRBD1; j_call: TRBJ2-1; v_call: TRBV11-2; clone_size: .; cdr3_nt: TGTGCCAGCAGCTTAGATCACAGGGGGCCCTACAATGAGCAGTTCTTC; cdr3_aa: CASSLDHRGPYNEQFF
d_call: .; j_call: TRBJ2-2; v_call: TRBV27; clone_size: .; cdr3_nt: TGTGCCAGCAGTCCTTACCAGGAGAACACCGGGGAGCTGTTTTTT; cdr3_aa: CASSPYQENTGELFF
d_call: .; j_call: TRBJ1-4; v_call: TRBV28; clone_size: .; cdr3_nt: TGTGCCAGCAGTTTGGTGGGAGAAGAGGAAAAACTGTTTTTT; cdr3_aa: CASSLVGEEEKLFF
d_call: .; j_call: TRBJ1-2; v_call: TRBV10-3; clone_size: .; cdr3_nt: TGTGCCATCAGGGACGACAGCTATGGCTACACCTTC; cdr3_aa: CAIRDDSYGYTF
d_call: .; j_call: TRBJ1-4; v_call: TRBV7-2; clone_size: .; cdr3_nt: TGTGCCAGCAGCCCGGGGAAAAAGGAAAAACTGTTTTTT; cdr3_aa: CASSPGKKEKLFF
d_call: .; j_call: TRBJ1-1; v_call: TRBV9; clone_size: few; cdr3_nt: TGTGCCAGCAGTAACGGGGGGCTAGGAACTGAAGCTTTCTTT; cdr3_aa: CASSNGGLGTEAFF
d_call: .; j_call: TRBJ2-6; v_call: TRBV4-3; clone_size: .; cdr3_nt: TGCGCCAGCAGCCAAGGAACGGCTGGGGCCAACGTCCTGACTTTC; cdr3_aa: CASSQGTAGANVLTF
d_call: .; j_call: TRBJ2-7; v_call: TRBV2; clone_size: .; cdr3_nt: TGTGCCAGCAGTGGAGGAACTAGTTTAAGGTACGAGCAGTACTTC; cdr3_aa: CASSGGTSLRYEQYF
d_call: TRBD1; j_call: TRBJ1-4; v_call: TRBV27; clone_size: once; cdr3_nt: TGTGCCAGCAGTTTAGCCCTCCTCGACAGGGTAACTAATGAAAAACTGTTTTTT; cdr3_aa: CASSLALLDRVTNEKLFF
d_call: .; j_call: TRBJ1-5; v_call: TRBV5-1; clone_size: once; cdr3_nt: TGCGCCAGCAGCTCCCGGACAGCTTCTCCTAGCAATCAGCCCCAGCATTTT; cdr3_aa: CASSSRTASPSNQPQHF
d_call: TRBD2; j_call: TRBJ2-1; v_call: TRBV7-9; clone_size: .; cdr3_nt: TGTGCCAGCACCACTAGCGGGGGCTACAATGAGCAGTTCTTC; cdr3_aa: CASTTSGGYNEQFF
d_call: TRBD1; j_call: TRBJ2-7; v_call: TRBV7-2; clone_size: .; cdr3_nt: TGTGCCAGCAGCTTACGCTCTGTGACAGGGGCTTTCTACGAGCAGTACTTC; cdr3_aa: CASSLRSVTGAFYEQYF
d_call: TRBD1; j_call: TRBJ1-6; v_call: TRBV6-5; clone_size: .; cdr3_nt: TGTGCCAGCAGTTACGAGACAGGGCTTAATTCACCCCTCCACTTT; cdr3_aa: CASSYETGLNSPLHF
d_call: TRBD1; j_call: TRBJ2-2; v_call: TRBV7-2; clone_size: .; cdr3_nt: TGTGCCAGCAGCTCCCCGGGACAGGCCATCCTGAACACCGGGGAGCTGTTTTTT; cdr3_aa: CASSSPGQAILNTGELFF
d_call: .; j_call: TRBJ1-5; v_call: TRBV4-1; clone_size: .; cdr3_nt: TGCGCCAGCAGCCAAGGGGCGGGTCAGCCCCAGCATTTT; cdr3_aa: CASSQGAGQPQHF
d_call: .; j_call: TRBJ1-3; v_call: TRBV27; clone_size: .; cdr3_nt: TGTGCCAGCAGTTTTCGGCAGGGGAACACCATATATTTT; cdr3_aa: CASSFRQGNTIYF
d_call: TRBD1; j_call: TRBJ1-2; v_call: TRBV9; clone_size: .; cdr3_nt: TGTGCCAGCAGCGCCGACCCACAGGGGGCTGACTATGGCTACACCTTC; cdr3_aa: CASSADPQGADYGYTF
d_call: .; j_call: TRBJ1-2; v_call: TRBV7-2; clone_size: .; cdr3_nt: TGTGCCAGCAGCCCGGACAGCGATAACTATGGCTACACCTTC; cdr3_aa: CASSPDSDNYGYTF
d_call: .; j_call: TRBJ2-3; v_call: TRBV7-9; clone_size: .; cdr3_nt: TGTGCCAGCAGAACAGGGGGGGAAGATACGCAGTATTTT; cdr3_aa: CASRTGGEDTQYF
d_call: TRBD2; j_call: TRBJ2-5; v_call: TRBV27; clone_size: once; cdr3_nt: TGTGCCAGCAGTTTTTTTGGCGGGGGGGTCCAAGAGACCCAGTACTTC; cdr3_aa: CASSFFGGGVQETQYF
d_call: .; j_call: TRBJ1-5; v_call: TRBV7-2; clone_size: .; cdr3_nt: TGTGCCAGCAGCTTAATCAGTAGTCTAGGTTATAGCAATCAGCCCCAGCATTTT; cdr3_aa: CASSLISSLGYSNQPQHF
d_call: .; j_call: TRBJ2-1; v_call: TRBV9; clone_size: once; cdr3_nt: TGTGCCAGCAGCGTAGCGGTTGAGCAGTTCTTC; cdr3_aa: CASSVAVEQFF
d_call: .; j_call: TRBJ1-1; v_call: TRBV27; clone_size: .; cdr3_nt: TGTGCCAGCAGTTTACCGGGGGACACTGAAGCTTTCTTT; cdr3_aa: CASSLPGDTEAFF
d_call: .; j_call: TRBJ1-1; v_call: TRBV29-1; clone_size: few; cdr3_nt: TGCAGCGTCGTTAGGGACAAACTGGAGGCTTTCTTT; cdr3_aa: CSVVRDKLEAFF
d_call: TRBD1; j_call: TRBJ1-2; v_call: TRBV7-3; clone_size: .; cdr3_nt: TGTGCCAGCAGGGACAGGGACGGCGGCTACACCTTC; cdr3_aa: CASRDRDGGYTF
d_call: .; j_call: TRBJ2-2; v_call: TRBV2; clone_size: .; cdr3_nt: TGTGCCAGCACTGGCGGCACATACACCGGGGAGCTGTTTTTT; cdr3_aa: CASTGGTYTGELFF
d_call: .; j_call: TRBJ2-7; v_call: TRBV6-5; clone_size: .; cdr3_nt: TGTGCCAGCAGTTACACTGGGGCGGACTACGAGCAGTACTTC; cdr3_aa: CASSYTGADYEQYF